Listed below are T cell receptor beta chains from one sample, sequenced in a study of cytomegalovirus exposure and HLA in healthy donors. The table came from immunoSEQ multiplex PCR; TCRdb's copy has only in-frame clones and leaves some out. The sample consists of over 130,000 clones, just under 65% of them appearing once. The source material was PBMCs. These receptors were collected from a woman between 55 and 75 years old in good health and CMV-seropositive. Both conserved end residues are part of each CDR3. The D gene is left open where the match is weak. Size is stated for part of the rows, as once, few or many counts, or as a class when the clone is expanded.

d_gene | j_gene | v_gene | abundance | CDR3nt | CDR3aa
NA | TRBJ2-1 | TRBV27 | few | TGTGCCAGCAGCCTTTCGGCGGGGACGTACAATGAGCAGTTCTTC | CASSLSAGTYNEQFF
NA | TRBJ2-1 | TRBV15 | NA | TGTGCCACCAGCAGAGAGCGGAGCTCCTACAATGAGCAGTTCTTC | CATSRERSSYNEQFF
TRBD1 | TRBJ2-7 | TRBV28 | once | TGTGCCAGCAGTTACCCGGGACAGGGGTACGAGCAGTACTTC | CASSYPGQGYEQYF
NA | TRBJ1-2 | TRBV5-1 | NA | TGCGCCAGCACCGAAGATGACAGTAATGGCTACACCTTC | CASTEDDSNGYTF
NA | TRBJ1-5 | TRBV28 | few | TGTGCCAGCTCCTCGTCGGGGTTTGGCAATCAGCCCCAGCATTTT | CASSSSGFGNQPQHF
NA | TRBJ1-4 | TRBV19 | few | TGTGCCAGTAGTATAGCCGGAGATTTCGGAGCTAATGAAAAACTGTTTTTT | CASSIAGDFGANEKLFF
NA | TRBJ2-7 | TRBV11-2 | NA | TGTGCCAGCAGCCCAGGACAGTACTACGAGCAGTACTTC | CASSPGQYYEQYF
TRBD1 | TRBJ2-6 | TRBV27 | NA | TGTGCCAGCAGTCTCAAAACTGGACAGGGGTCTGGGGCCAACGTCCTGACTTTC | CASSLKTGQGSGANVLTF
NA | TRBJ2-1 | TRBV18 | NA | TGTGCCAGCTCACCATTTCAGGGGTCCTACAATGAGCAGTTCTTC | CASSPFQGSYNEQFF
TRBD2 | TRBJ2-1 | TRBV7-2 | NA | TGTGCCAGCAGCCTAAAGGCTGGGGGACTAGCCGGAATGGACAATGAGCAGTTCTTC | CASSLKAGGLAGMDNEQFF
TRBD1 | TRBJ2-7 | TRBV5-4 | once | TGTGCCAGCAGCTTGGGGAGACAGGGACGCGAGCAGTACTTC | CASSLGRQGREQYF
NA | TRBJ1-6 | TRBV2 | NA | TGTGCCAGCAGTGATCCGAGGGAGGTTGGTTCACCCCTCCACTTT | CASSDPREVGSPLHF
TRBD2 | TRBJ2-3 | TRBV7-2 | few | TGTGCCAGCACCAAGAACCCTAGCGGGAGGGATGGCTCAGATACGCAGTATTTT | CASTKNPSGRDGSDTQYF
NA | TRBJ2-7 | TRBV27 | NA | TGTGCCAGCAGTTTAAACACAGCCTACGAGCAGTACTTC | CASSLNTAYEQYF
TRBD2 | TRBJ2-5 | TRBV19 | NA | TGTGCCAGTAGTATTTGGGCAGCGGGAGGACAAGAGACCCAGTACTTC | CASSIWAAGGQETQYF
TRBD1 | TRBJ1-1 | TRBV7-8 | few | TGTGCCAGCAGCCCCGGGACAGCCACTGAAGCTTTCTTT | CASSPGTATEAFF
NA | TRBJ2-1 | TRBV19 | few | TGTGCCAGTAGTACCCGCGGGGCCCGCTCCTACAATGAGCAGTTCTTC | CASSTRGARSYNEQFF
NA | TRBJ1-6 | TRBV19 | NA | TGTGCCAGTAGATTCCCTCATTCACCCCTCCACTTT | CASRFPHSPLHF
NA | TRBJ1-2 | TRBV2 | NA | TGTGCCAGCAGAGCCGGTACTAACTATGGCTACACCTTC | CASRAGTNYGYTF
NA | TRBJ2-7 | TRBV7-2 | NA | TGTGCCAGCAGCTTAGGGAGGGACGTGAGCGAGCAGTACTTC | CASSLGRDVSEQYF
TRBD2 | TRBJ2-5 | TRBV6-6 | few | TGTGCCACCAACGGGGGGGAGGGCCGAGAGACCCAGTACTTC | CATNGGEGRETQYF
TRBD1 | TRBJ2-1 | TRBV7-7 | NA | TGTGCCAGCAGCTTGGGCCAGGGGGCTGGCAATGAGCAGTTCTTC | CASSLGQGAGNEQFF
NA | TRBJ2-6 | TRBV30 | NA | TGTGCCTGGGAGTCCTCTGGGGCCAACGTCCTGACTTTC | CAWESSGANVLTF
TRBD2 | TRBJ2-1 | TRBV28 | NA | TGTGCCAGCAGTTCCCCACGGGGGGGTAAGAGGAATGAGCAGTTCTTC | CASSSPRGGKRNEQFF
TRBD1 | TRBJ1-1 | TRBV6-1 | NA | TGTGCCAGCAGACGACAGGGGGTGGACACTGAAGCTTTCTTT | CASRRQGVDTEAFF
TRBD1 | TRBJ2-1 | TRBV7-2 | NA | TGTGCCAGCGAGGACAGGAGCTCCTACAATGAGCAGTTCTTC | CASEDRSSYNEQFF
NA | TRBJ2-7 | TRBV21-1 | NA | TGTGCCAGCAGCAAAGAAGAGGGGACAAGTACCTACGAGCAGTACTTC | CASSKEEGTSTYEQYF
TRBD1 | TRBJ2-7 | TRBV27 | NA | TGTGCCAGCAGTTTAAGGGCAGGGGGTACCTACGAGCAGTACTTC | CASSLRAGGTYEQYF
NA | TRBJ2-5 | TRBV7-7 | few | TGTGCCAGCAGCTTTCACGGAGAAGAGACCCAGTACTTC | CASSFHGEETQYF
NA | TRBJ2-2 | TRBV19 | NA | TGTGCCAGCCAGCCCCGGACAAAGACCGGGGAGCTGTTTTTT | CASQPRTKTGELFF
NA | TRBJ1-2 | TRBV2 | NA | TGTGCCAGCAGCTCACAGGCTTCCTATGGCTACACCTTC | CASSSQASYGYTF
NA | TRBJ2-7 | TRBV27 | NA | TGTGCCAGCAGCGCAATACTGGACAGCTCCTACGAGCAGTACTTC | CASSAILDSSYEQYF
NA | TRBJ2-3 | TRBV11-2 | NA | TGTGCCAGCAGCTTAGAAGGCGGGACGTCAGATACGCAGTATTTT | CASSLEGGTSDTQYF
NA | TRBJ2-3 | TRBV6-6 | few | TGTGCCAGCGCCCCGACGGAGGGGACAGATACGCAGTATTTT | CASAPTEGTDTQYF
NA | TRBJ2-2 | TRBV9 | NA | TGTGCCAGCAGCGTCGGGACTCCGAACACCGGGGAGCTGTTTTTT | CASSVGTPNTGELFF
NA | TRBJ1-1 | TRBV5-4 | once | TGTGCCAGCAGCTTGGACAGGCCTACTGAAGCTTTCTTT | CASSLDRPTEAFF
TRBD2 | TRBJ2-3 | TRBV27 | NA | TGTGCCAGCAGTTTATCGTTGCTAGCGGGGGACACTAGCACAGATACGCAGTATTTT | CASSLSLLAGDTSTDTQYF
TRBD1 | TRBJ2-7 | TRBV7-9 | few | TGTGCCAGCAGTAAAACTACAGGGGAAAGCTCCTACGAGCAGTACTTC | CASSKTTGESSYEQYF
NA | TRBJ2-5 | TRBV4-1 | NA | TGCGCCAGCAGCCGGCTCGGGAGTAAGGAGGAGACCCAGTACTTC | CASSRLGSKEETQYF
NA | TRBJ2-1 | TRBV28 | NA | TGTGCCAGCAGGTCGCCGGCGGACAATGAGCAGTTCTTC | CASRSPADNEQFF
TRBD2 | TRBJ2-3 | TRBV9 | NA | TGTGCCAGCAGCGTAGGCCAGCGGGAGAGCCCCCTGCGGGATACGCAGTATTTT | CASSVGQRESPLRDTQYF
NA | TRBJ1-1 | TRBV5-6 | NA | TGTGCCAGCAGCCCGTGGGGGCCCAAGGTGAACACTGAAGCTTTCTTT | CASSPWGPKVNTEAFF
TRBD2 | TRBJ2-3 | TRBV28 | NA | TGTGCCAGCCTAGGGTATCGCGGGGGGTGGGGGACAGATACGCAGTATTTT | CASLGYRGGWGTDTQYF
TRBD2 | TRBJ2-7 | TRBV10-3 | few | TGTGCCATCAGTGAGTCTGTCGGTAGCGGGAGGGCCTACGAGCAGTACTTC | CAISESVGSGRAYEQYF
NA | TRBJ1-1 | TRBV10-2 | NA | TGCGCCAGCAGTGAGTCTCCTGGACAGTCCATGAACACTGAAGCTTTCTTT | CASSESPGQSMNTEAFF